Below are 27 T cell receptor beta chains sequenced from a single sample in a study of post-analysis software for immune sequencing data (dated by TCRdb to between 2015 and 2016). The full study reports these points: Roughly 5 TRBV segments, including TRBV5-6, TRBV5-1 and TRBV20-1, were significantly more frequent in patients than controls.

These receptors' targets are unknown. Library preparation employed PCR. Sequencing was carried out with an Illumina HiSeq 2500. To reduce PCR and sequencing biases, unique molecular identifiers were built into the TCR beta cDNA libraries. TCRdb redid the processing of the public reads, applying fastp at Q25 and MiXCR, and retained in-frame beta chains. CDR3 protein duplicates are merged, each entry listing the most common genes and DNA. In this sample the table shows about 150,000 distinct CDR3 sequences, 30% of which occur a single time. The ten largest account for more than 1.3% of the sample. Sequencing was done on a sample of blood. These receptors came from a girl aged 10 to 17 with multiple sclerosis.

This clonotype appeared many times. CDR3 nucleotide sequence: TGTGCCAGCAGCCAAATCCGGACTAGCGACGAGCAGTACTTC. It specifies CASSQIRTSDEQYF. The chain recombines TRBV3-1 with TRBJ2-7; 9 nucleotides agree with TRBD2. The CDR3 consists of 14 residues. With 2 bases clipped from V and 5 bases from J, the junction kept 4 bases outside the gene matches. CDR1 is LGHDT, CDR2 YNNKEL, per germline (reference sequence).

Notes on this clonotype: Being one base from a much bigger clone, this may be a read error. The chain links TRBV3-1 to TRBJ2-7; D is unresolved. The CDR3 consists of 13 residues. V was pared by 7 bases and J by 3 bases, with 13 bases between. Germline V CDR1 and CDR2: LGHDT, YNNKEL (reference sequence). CDR3 sequence reads: CASNREVFYEQYF. CDR3 nucleotide sequence: TGTGCCAGCAACCGTGAAGTGTTCTACGAGCAGTACTTC.

This clonotype was seen many times. The chain has TRBV12-3 or TRBV12-4 and TRBJ2-3; D unresolved. The CDR3 sequence is 13 residues long. The germline V and J ends were trimmed by 11 bases and 2 bases, with 14 bases remaining between them. As DNA, the CDR3 is TGTGCCGTTTTGGTTCTTATCACAGATACGCAGTATTTT. Translating it yields CAVLVLITDTQYF.

The DNA of the CDR3 is TGCAGTGCTAGAGTCCCGGGAGAGTCCTACAATGAGCAGTACTTC. Its translation: CSARVPGESYNEQYF. The chain combines TRBV20-1 with TRBJ2-1, with D tentatively TRBD2 (6 bases). Matching the DNA end better, TRBJ2-7 makes the J call doubtful. The germline CDR1 and CDR2 sequences are DFQATT and SNEGSKA (reference sequence). CDR3 length: 15 amino acids.

The V gene is TRBV5-1, the J gene TRBJ2-1; TRBD2 is a possible D gene (6 bases). The length of the CDR3 is 20 residues. Between the trimmed V and J ends, which lost 4 bases and 0 bases, there was a span of 26 bases. Germline V gives CDR1 SGHRS, CDR2 YFSETQ. CDR3: CASSPRDSGRYPSSYNEQFF. The CDR3 DNA reads as TGCGCCAGCAGCCCGCGGGATAGCGGTCGGTATCCAAGCTCCTACAATGAGCAGTTCTTC.

This chain links TRBV5-1 with TRBJ2-3; D could derive from TRBD1 or TRBD2 (5 bases each). Germline assignment: CDR1 SGHRS and CDR2 YFSETQ. CDR3 length equals 16 residues. Trimming pared 6 bases from V and 6 bases from J, leaving 23 bases between. The chain's CDR3 is CASTVTLRGSGDTQYF. In DNA, the CDR3 is TGCGCCAGCACCGTAACCCTCCGAGGGTCAGGGGATACGCAGTATTTT. Full variable domain (missing parts from reference TRBV5-1 and TRBJ2-3): KAGVTQTPRYLIKTRGQQVTLSCSPISGHRSVSWYQQTPGQGLQFLFEYFSETQRNKGNFPGRFSGRQFSNSRSEMNVSTLELGDSALYLCASTVTLRGSGDTQYFGPGTRLTVL.

This clonotype turned up a few times. This rearrangement joins TRBV18 to TRBJ2-3; 9 positions match TRBD2. CDR3 length equals 15 residues. V was clipped by 3 bases and J by 7 bases; unmatched bases: 8. The germline gives CDR1 KGHSH, CDR2 LQKENI. In DNA, the CDR3 is TGTGCCAGCTCACCGTGGCGGGAGGGCCGTAATACGCAGTATTTT. Encoded protein: CASSPWREGRNTQYF. Drawing the rest from reference TRBV18 and TRBJ2-3, the complete variable domain is NAGVMQNPRHLVRRRGQEARLRCSPMKGHSHVYWYRQLPEEGLKFMVYLQKENIIDESGMPKERFSAEFPKEGPSILRIQQVVRGDSAAYFCASSPWREGRNTQYFGPGTRLTVL.

With regard to this clonotype: The junction and the germline gene differ at one end; a read error may be behind it. The chain couples TRBV6-5 to TRBJ1-1, with 11 bases that match TRBD1. There are 14 residues in the CDR3. CDR1 MNHEY and CDR2 SVGAGI come from the germline V gene. The CDR3 bases are TGTGTCAGCTCACGGGACAGGGGGTACACTGAAGCTTTCTTT. This translates into CVSSRDRGYTEAFF.

This clonotype showed up just a few times. At one boundary the junction diverges from the germline segment, which might be a read error. The rearrangement joins TRBV6-2 or TRBV6-3 to TRBJ2-4; TRBD2 might be the D (6 bases). The germline gives CDR1 MNHEY, CDR2 SVGEGT. The CDR3 contains 16 residues. The CDR3 nucleotides read TGTGCCGGCAGCCTAAGCGGGCAACTAGCCAAAAACATTCAGTACTTC. It yields the protein CAGSLSGQLAKNIQYF.

At least ten counts were recorded for this clonotype. The chain links TRBV7-2 to TRBJ1-2; tentatively, D is TRBD1 (5 bases). In germline, CDR1 is SGHTA, CDR2 FQGNSA. Trimming stripped 9 bases from V and 5 bases from J, with 13 bases between. This CDR3 contains 12 residues. The CDR3 DNA follows: TGTGCCAGTTCCGGGACGGTATATGGCTACACCTTC. Its translation is CASSGTVYGYTF.

In its sample, this clonotype was seen many times. The V and J genes are TRBV28 and TRBJ2-6; 7 bases agree with TRBD1. Germline loops: CDR1 MDHEN, CDR2 SYDVKM. V trimming: 2 bases; J trimming: 2 bases; junction bases outside the gene matches: 0. This CDR3 has 15 amino acids. CDR3 sequence reads: CASSLQGAGANVLTF. Written as DNA, the CDR3 is TGTGCCAGCAGTTTACAGGGGGCTGGGGCCAACGTCCTGACTTTC.

A remark on this clonotype: Just one base apart from a much larger clone, this may be a read error. The chain joins TRBV7-2 to TRBJ2-4; weak D call: TRBD2 (6 bases). TRBJ2-7 matches the DNA end more closely, so the J call is doubtful. Germline values: CDR1 SGHTA, CDR2 FQGNSA. This CDR3 spans 14 amino acids. In DNA, the CDR3 is TGTGCCAGCAGCCTCCCGGGACTCGGCTACGAGCAGTACTTC. Its protein product is CASSLPGLGYEQYF.

The chain carries TRBV13 and TRBJ2-3; 8 positions match TRBD1. The CDR3 contains 14 residues. Looked up from germline, CDR1 is PRHDT and CDR2 is FYEKMQ (reference sequence). The J segment lost 4 bases and the V segment lost 4 bases, leaving 4 bases of the junction unmatched. This CDR3 is CASSSSGGADTQYF. The CDR3 bases are TGTGCCAGCAGCTCCTCAGGGGGCGCAGATACGCAGTATTTT.

V and J are TRBV20-1 and TRBJ2-1, with 10 bases that match TRBD1. This CDR3 contains 14 residues. Looked up from germline, CDR1 is DFQATT and CDR2 is SNEGSKA (reference sequence). After removal of 0 bases from V and 10 bases from J, the junction contained 6 bases not matched to a gene. This chain's CDR3 is CSARDPGQGGEQFF. DNA for the CDR3: TGCAGTGCTAGAGATCCCGGACAGGGGGGCGAGCAGTTCTTC.

This clonotype was observed many times. The chain uses TRBV20-1 and TRBJ2-3, with a possible D match to TRBD2 (6 bases). This CDR3 has 15 residues. Trimming removed 0 bases from V and 1 base from J, with 11 bases in between. Germline V gene lookup returns CDR1 DFQATT and CDR2 SNEGSKA (reference sequence). CDR3 amino acids: CSARDAASGTDTQYF. Written as DNA, the CDR3 is TGCAGTGCTAGAGATGCAGCTAGCGGCACAGATACGCAGTATTTT.

Concerning this clonotype: Since a much larger clone is just one base distant, this may be a read error. The chain recombines TRBV12-3 or TRBV12-4 with TRBJ1-2; possibly TRBD1 for D (6 bases). CDR3 size: 14 residues. The CDR3 loop is CASSLEGVWYGCTF. The CDR3 region has the DNA TGTGCCAGCAGTTTAGAGGGGGTCTGGTATGGCTGCACCTTC.

Points on this clonotype: This may arise from a read error, as a much more abundant clone is one base away. CDR3 loop: CASNPEHGETQYF. The CDR3 DNA is TGTGCCAGCAACCCGGAGCATGGGGAGACCCAGTACTTC. This chain links TRBV5-6 with TRBJ2-5; D is undetermined. V was pared by 6 bases and J by 5 bases, with 14 bases between. Germline CDR1 reads SGHDT; CDR2 reads YYEEEE. This CDR3 region has 13 residues.

This clonotype has ten or more counts. CDR3 DNA: TGTGCCAGCAGTTACTCTGGGGCATTGGAAGGCTACACCTTC. Protein sequence: CASSYSGALEGYTF. The chain couples TRBV6-5 to TRBJ1-2, with D perhaps TRBD1 (5 bases). V was trimmed by 0 bases and J by 8 bases, leaving 13 bases between them. The length of the CDR3 is 14 residues. Looked up from germline, CDR1 is MNHEY and CDR2 is SVGAGI.

Comments on this clonotype: A much larger clone lies one base from this, so it may be a read error. The rearrangement uses TRBV10-3 and TRBJ2-1; no clear D. CDR3 length: 16 residues. CDR1 and CDR2 from the germline V gene are ENHRY and SYGVKD. Here the CDR3 reads CAISEEGILSYNDQFF. The CDR3 coding sequence is TGTGCCATCAGTGAGGAAGGGATCCTCTCCTACAATGATCAGTTCTTC.

This clonotype is categorized as medium-sized. The chain joins TRBV29-1 to TRBJ2-1, with D unresolved. The V end lost 1 base, the J end lost 0 bases, and 13 bases lay between the germline ends. The length of the CDR3 is 16 residues. CDR1 SQVTM and CDR2 ANQGSEA come from the germline V gene. CDR3: CSVEGTDPSSYNEQFF. The DNA for the CDR3 is TGCAGCGTTGAAGGGACGGATCCTAGCTCCTACAATGAGCAGTTCTTC.

The chain employs TRBV7-7 and TRBJ2-2, with D perhaps TRBD1 (6 bases). There are 14 residues in the CDR3. V lost 5 bases and J lost 4, with 11 bases in between. Germline V CDR1 and CDR2: SSHAT, FNYEAQ (reference sequence). CDR3 in DNA: TGTGCCAGCAGCCAAAGGGGGAGCACCGGGGAGCTGTTTTTT. Translation gives CASSQRGSTGELFF.

This chain uses TRBV15 with TRBJ2-1; D tentatively fits TRBD1 or TRBD2 (5 bases each). V was cut by 5 bases and J by 9 bases, with 20 bases left in between. Germline loops: CDR1 LNHNV, CDR2 YYDKDF (reference sequence). The CDR3 extends over 15 amino acids. The DNA for the CDR3 is TGTGCCACCAGCGGGATTGGGACCCGAGTCGGTGAGCAGTTCTTC. The encoded protein is CATSGIGTRVGEQFF.

This clonotype has a count of ten or more. The rearrangement uses TRBV5-1 and TRBJ2-7; TRBD1 agrees at 8 bases. Looked up from germline, CDR1 is SGHRS and CDR2 is YFSETQ. The CDR3 totals 14 residues. J was trimmed by 2 bases and V by 4 bases; bases with no gene match: 5. CDR3 nucleotide sequence: TGCGCCAGCAGCCCACTGGACAGGGCCTACGAGCAGTACTTC. Translating it yields CASSPLDRAYEQYF.

Comment on this clonotype: A much more abundant neighbour one base away suggests this may be a read error. This chain connects TRBV20-1 to TRBJ2-7; perhaps D is TRBD1 or TRBD2 (5 bases each). TRBJ2-5 explains the end of the DNA better; the J call may be wrong. Germline CDR1 DFQATT, CDR2 SNEGSKA (reference sequence). CDR3 length: 15 amino acids. The CDR3 region is CSASTEGVNQGTQYF. The DNA for the CDR3 is TGCAGTGCTAGTACCGAGGGCGTTAATCAGGGGACCCAGTACTTC.

This clonotype was recorded at least ten times. The chain is built from TRBV5-6 and TRBJ1-5, with 8 nucleotides matching TRBD1. This CDR3 contains 15 residues. V was pared by 2 bases and J by 2 bases, with 3 bases of the junction left unmatched. Germline values: CDR1 SGHDT, CDR2 YYEEEE. The CDR3 is CASSFGGQGNQPQHF. The CDR3 nucleotides read TGTGCCAGCAGCTTTGGGGGACAGGGCAATCAGCCCCAGCATTTT.

The CDR3 nucleotides are TGTGCCAGCAGCCAACCCCTCTCCGTCGGGAGCTCACCCCTCCACTTT. Its protein is CASSQPLSVGSSPLHF. The genes are TRBV14 and TRBJ1-6, with D uncertain. The CDR3 contains 16 residues. V was cut by 2 bases and J by 10 bases, with 18 bases left in between. CDR1 and CDR2 (germline): SGHDN, FVKESK.

This clonotype has a count of ten or more. The V call is TRBV11-1, the J call TRBJ2-5; D is possibly TRBD1 (5 bases). With 5 bases removed from V and 0 bases from J, the gap between germline ends came to 10 bases. Germline assignment: CDR1 SGHAT and CDR2 FQDESV (reference sequence). This CDR3 comprises 14 residues. As DNA, the CDR3 is TGTGCCAGCAGCCTTGACAGAAACCAAGAGACCCAGTACTTC. This translates into CASSLDRNQETQYF.